The clone carrying this T cell receptor (beta chain) was detected a few times. Antigen specificity is unknown. The data belong to a study of beta chain features in type 1 diabetes. Turning to the study itself: Examination spanned 100 million to 120 million sorted cells from all samples.

One heparinised draw, averaging about 110 mL, was taken per donor. Sorting of CD4+ naive, central memory, regulatory and stem cell-like memory cells was performed via CD45RO/CCR7/CD25/CD127/CD95/CD27. Investigators reverse transcribed all isolated RNA, so they sequenced expressed TCRB transcripts. Libraries were prepared by immunoSEQ multiplex PCR; TCRdb keeps only in-frame clonotypes and omits some of them. Seen here are hundreds of thousands of clones, 11% observed once, and the top ten hold around 0.017%. This CDR3 contains 16 residues. Germline V gene data show CDR1 as LGHNA and CDR2 as YSLEER. V lost 3 bases and J lost 7; bases outside the gene matches: 5. Whole-study results and caveats: Shorter templates may be favored by PCR, equally so in patients and controls. All four CD4+ subsets of Type 1 diabetes patients contained TCRB CDR3s that were moderately but significantly shorter.

This receptor was taken from a man aged 30 to 45 with type 1 diabetes. Sequences were obtained from naive CD4+ T cells from blood. The rearrangement uses TRBV4-3 and TRBJ2-1; 14 positions match TRBD2. The CDR3 sequence is CASSHRLAGGWNEQFF. The CDR3 nucleotides are TGCGCCAGCAGCCACCGACTAGCGGGGGGGTGGAATGAGCAGTTCTTC.